This TCR beta chain was found in a study of blood T cell repertoires in COVID-19. The sample holds a few counts of this clone. Sequencing used immunoSEQ multiplex PCR; TCRdb keeps in-frame clones, though not all of them. The profile shows about 300,000 clones, 89% of them singletons. Unmatched junction bases numbered 5, after V lost 5 bases and J lost 5 bases. CDR1 and CDR2 (germline): MNHEY, SMNVEV (reference sequence). The CDR3 is made up of 14 amino acids. The clonotype comes from a man in his sixties who had recovered from COVID-19. The chain is built from TRBV27 and TRBJ1-4, with 7 bases fitting TRBD1. The material sequenced was PBMCs or T cells enriched from blood (not recorded which). CDR3 protein: CASSPQGKNEKLFF. The DNA of the CDR3 is TGTGCCAGCAGTCCACAGGGGAAGAATGAAAAACTGTTTTTT.